This TCR beta chain was sequenced for a study of control samples from healthy donors and cancer patients. TCRdb keeps only in-frame clones here, not all; method: immunoSEQ multiplex PCR. Of 150,000 to 190,000 clones listed, over 90% are singletons. In germline, CDR1 is PRHDT, CDR2 FYEKMQ (reference sequence). V trimming: 5 bases; J trimming: 5 bases; junction bases outside the gene matches: 6. The CDR3 has 14 amino acids. The sequence was collected from a man aged 50-59 years in good health. Source material: blood. V and J are TRBV13 and TRBJ2-3, with 8 bases aligning to TRBD2. The CDR3 loop reads CASSPAGVRDTQYF. For the CDR3, the DNA is TGTGCCAGCAGCCCAGCGGGAGTTAGAGATACGCAGTATTTT.